Listed below are T cell receptor beta chains from one sample, sequenced in a study of T cells in Graves' hyperthyroidism and ophthalmopathy. Via MiXCR, TCRdb re-called the multiplex PCR reads, giving one row per CDR3 protein. Of some 92,000 distinct CDR3 sequences in the sample, roughly 37% were seen once. Sequenced: peripheral blood or thyroid tissue (not recorded which). The receptors derive from a woman in her 30s with Graves' hyperthyroidism. Each CDR3 is given with its conserved first and last residue. Fields, in order: D gene, V gene, J gene, clone size, CDR3 protein, CDR3 DNA. A D gene is named only where the DNA matches it firmly. Rows give clone size only sometimes, using once, few, many, or a class for an expanded clone.

-	TRBV5-8	TRBJ1-5	many	CASSRDNQPQHF	TGTGCCAGCAGCCGGGACAATCAGCCCCAGCATTTT
TRBD1	TRBV28	TRBJ1-5	-	CASSFQGVINQPQHF	TGTGCCAGCAGTTTTCAGGGGGTGATCAATCAGCCCCAGCATTTT
-	TRBV7-9	TRBJ2-5	-	CASSPPPGNMETQYF	TGTGCCAGCAGCCCCCCCCCGGGAAACATGGAGACCCAGTACTTC
-	TRBV6-5	TRBJ1-5	many	CASGENQPQHF	TGTGCCAGCGGTGAGAATCAGCCCCAGCATTTT
TRBD2	TRBV20-1	TRBJ2-2	many	CSGGTSGTGELFF	TGCAGTGGGGGGACTAGCGGTACCGGGGAGCTGTTTTTT
-	TRBV29-1	TRBJ2-7	-	CSVEDPRGPDYEQYF	TGCAGCGTTGAAGATCCTCGGGGGCCGGATTACGAGCAGTACTTC
TRBD1	TRBV20-1	TRBJ2-7	-	CSARGDRGSYEQYF	TGCAGTGCTAGAGGGGACAGGGGGAGCTACGAGCAGTACTTC
-	TRBV12-3/TRBV12-4	TRBJ2-6	-	CASSLSGRSGANVLTF	TGTGCCAGCAGTTTGTCCGGCAGGTCTGGGGCCAACGTCCTGACTTTC
-	TRBV10-2	TRBJ1-2	many	CASRGGTVYGYTF	TGCGCCAGCAGGGGGGGAACAGTGTATGGCTACACCTTC
-	TRBV7-8	TRBJ2-5	-	CASSFWDLRGQETQYF	TGTGCCAGCAGCTTTTGGGACTTGAGGGGACAAGAGACCCAGTACTTC
-	TRBV20-1	TRBJ1-6	-	CSARKGNSPLHF	TGCAGTGCTAGAAAGGGCAATTCACCCCTCCACTTT
-	TRBV12-3/TRBV12-4	TRBJ2-5	many	CASSLAGVPKETQYF	TGTGCCAGCAGTTTAGCGGGAGTCCCCAAAGAGACCCAGTACTTC
TRBD1	TRBV5-8	TRBJ2-7	-	CASSSRDRVSHGQYF	TGTGCCAGCAGCTCTCGGGACAGGGTGAGTCACGGGCAGTACTTC
TRBD1	TRBV10-3	TRBJ1-1	-	CAIRGGDRSSAFF	TGTGCCATCAGGGGGGGGGACAGGAGCTCCGCTTTCTTT
-	TRBV6-5	TRBJ1-1	many	CASSYSSGGEEAFF	TGTGCCAGCAGTTACTCATCCGGAGGTGAGGAAGCTTTCTTT
TRBD2	TRBV5-1	TRBJ2-2	-	CASTGLAGGAGELFF	TGCGCCAGCACGGGACTAGCGGGAGGCGCCGGGGAGCTGTTTTTT
-	TRBV15	TRBJ2-7	once	CATSGGTPPYEQYF	TGTGCCACCAGCGGCGGGACCCCTCCCTACGAGCAGTACTTC
-	TRBV15	TRBJ2-7	-	CATSSEGKTYEQYF	TGTGCCACCAGCAGCGAAGGGAAAACCTACGAGCAGTACTTC
-	TRBV2	TRBJ1-1	-	CASSAPDTNTEAFF	TGTGCCAGCAGTGCTCCCGACACAAACACTGAAGCTTTCTTT
TRBD2	TRBV5-1	TRBJ2-3	-	CASSAGLAGVVRDTQYF	TGCGCCAGCAGCGCGGGACTAGCGGGAGTAGTACGAGATACGCAGTATTTT
-	TRBV6-6	TRBJ2-5	many	CASSYSLRETQYF	TGTGCCAGCAGTTACTCCCTCCGGGAGACCCAGTACTTC
-	TRBV19	TRBJ1-2	many	CASSIVHQANYGYTF	TGTGCCAGTAGTATAGTTCACCAAGCTAACTATGGCTACACCTTC
TRBD1	TRBV19	TRBJ1-4	many	CASSPGTEIEKLFF	TGTGCCAGTAGTCCAGGGACAGAAATTGAAAAACTGTTTTTT
-	TRBV10-3	TRBJ1-2	-	CAISREDYGYTF	TGTGCCATCAGTCGGGAGGACTATGGCTACACCTTC
-	TRBV4-2	TRBJ1-5	many	CASSQADQRGQPQHF	TGTGCCAGCAGCCAAGCCGACCAACGGGGTCAGCCCCAGCATTTT
-	TRBV20-1	TRBJ2-7	-	CSARPGDSYEQYF	TGCAGTGCTAGACCCGGCGACTCCTACGAGCAGTACTTC
-	TRBV10-3	TRBJ1-1	many	CAISGTADKKNTEAFF	TGTGCCATCAGTGGGACGGCGGACAAAAAGAACACTGAAGCTTTCTTT
-	TRBV28	TRBJ1-5	many	CASALVDQPQHF	TGTGCCAGCGCCCTGGTGGATCAGCCCCAGCATTTT
TRBD1	TRBV20-1	TRBJ1-2	-	CSGIQGGRDGYTF	TGCAGTGGAATTCAGGGGGGGAGGGATGGCTACACCTTC
TRBD2	TRBV7-8	TRBJ2-5	many	CASSLGRTSEGETQYF	TGTGCCAGCAGCTTAGGCCGAACTAGCGAGGGGGAGACCCAGTACTTC
TRBD2	TRBV7-9	TRBJ2-3	many	CASSSIAGGWTDTQYF	TGTGCCAGCAGCTCTATAGCGGGAGGGTGGACAGATACGCAGTATTTT
-	TRBV7-9	TRBJ2-5	-	CASSPYTAGETQYF	TGTGCCAGCAGCCCTTATACGGCAGGGGAGACCCAGTACTTC
TRBD2	TRBV20-1	TRBJ2-7	many	CSARVLAGVTEQYF	TGCAGTGCTAGAGTTCTAGCGGGAGTCACCGAGCAGTACTTC
-	TRBV4-1	TRBJ1-5	many	CASSQGGHPNQPQHF	TGCGCCAGCAGCCAAGGGGGACATCCCAATCAGCCCCAGCATTTT
-	TRBV11-2	TRBJ1-2	-	CASGSLQGRDGYTF	TGTGCCAGCGGCTCTTTACAGGGAAGGGATGGCTACACCTTC
TRBD2	TRBV6-1	TRBJ2-2	-	CASLAGDPGTGELFF	TGTGCCAGTCTAGCGGGAGACCCGGGTACCGGGGAGCTGTTTTTT
TRBD1	TRBV5-6	TRBJ2-7	many	CASSSRDRVSHEQYF	TGTGCCAGCAGCTCTCGGGACAGGGTGAGCCACGAGCAGTACTTC
-	TRBV20-1	TRBJ2-7	many	CSARNGGFGYEQYF	TGCAGTGCTAGAAACGGGGGTTTCGGCTACGAGCAGTACTTC
TRBD2	TRBV10-3	TRBJ2-1	few	CAISTSGRFNEQFF	TGTGCCATCAGTACTAGCGGGAGGTTTAATGAGCAGTTCTTC